What follows describes a single TCR beta chain. These data are taken from a study of blood T cell repertoires in COVID-19. Study as a whole: Sources were T cells, B-cell-depleted T cells, or PBMCs; the material itself was cDNA or gDNA.

Generated by immunoSEQ multiplex PCR, the TCRdb table keeps only in-frame clones and is missing some. The sample has about 60,000 clones; 80% to 90% are singletons. The CDR3 is 16 residues long. Germline-derived CDR1 and CDR2 are LNHDA and SQIVND (reference sequence). J was trimmed by 6 bases and V by 6 bases; bases with no gene match: 12. What was sequenced was peripheral blood. This rearrangement joins TRBV19 to TRBJ1-5, with 9 positions matching TRBD1. The sequence came from a man between 60 and 75 years old with acute or convalescent COVID-19. The CDR3 bases are TGTGCCAGTAGCAGGGCTCGGACAGGGGAGACTCAGCCCCAGCATTTT. As protein: CASSRARTGETQPQHF. Full variable domain (remainder filled in from reference TRBV19 and TRBJ1-5): DGGITQSPKYLFRKEGQNVTLSCEQNLNHDAMYWYRQDPGQGLRLIYYSQIVNDFQKGDIAEGYSVSREKKESFPLTVTSAQKNPTAFYLCASSRARTGETQPQHFGDGTRLSIL.